This TCR beta chain comes out of a study of cytomegalovirus exposure and HLA in healthy donors. Sequencing was performed with immunoSEQ multiplex PCR; in TCRdb, only in-frame clones are kept and a portion is missing. This table holds 120,000 or so clones, more than 95% found once. The CDR3 covers 15 residues. Between the trimmed V and J ends, which lost 5 bases and 3 bases, there was a span of 17 bases. The germline V gene has CDR1 SGHVS and CDR2 FQNEAQ. Sequencing was done on a sample of PBMCs. The chain has TRBV7-8 and TRBJ2-7; D possibly corresponds to TRBD2 (5 bases). The receptor was isolated from a man between 18 and 35 years old in good health and CMV-seronegative. The CDR3 nucleotides are TGTGCCAGCAGCGGCGCCGGGATCTATAGCTACGAGCAGTACTTC. Translation gives CASSGAGIYSYEQYF.